This T cell receptor beta chain comes out of a study of T cells expressing NK-cell markers. Background on the study: Sorted CD3+CD56+NKG2C+, CD3+CD56+NKG2C- and CD3+CD56-NKG2C+ T cells supplied TCR beta repertoires.

Production of TCR beta cDNA relied on 5'RACE template switching with UMIs. TCRdb re-called the 5' RACE reads; every CDR3 protein appears as one record, without DNA. The sample has 300,000 to 500,000 distinct CDR3 sequences; the top ten hold approximately 12%. Germline CDR1 reads PRHDT; CDR2 reads FYEKMQ (reference sequence). The CDR3 is 17 residues long. V gene TRBV13 combines with J gene TRBJ2-5; TCRdb selects TRBD2, and the lack of DNA leaves this call unchecked. This sequence originates from a woman aged 50 to 60 in good health. The material sequenced was blood T cells: a sorted CD56 or NKG2C T cell subset, CD4+ or CD8+ T cells, or bulk PBMC T cells (not recorded which). CDR3 loop: CASSSYSVAGDQETQYF.